This T cell receptor (beta chain) was sequenced during a study of CD8+CD57+ T cells in acquired aplastic anemia. Germline CDR1 and CDR2: SGHVS and FQNEAQ. The CDR3 runs 14 residues. Genomic DNA constituted the template upon which TCR beta VDJ and CDR3 profiling was performed. TCRdb called the reads again in MiXCR, with one record for every CDR3 protein. The sample records more than 250,000 distinct CDR3 sequences, 82% being singletons. All patients picked for sequencing had shown, by flow cytometry, an expansion of CD8+CD57+ cells. Regarding this clonotype: One end of the junction fails to match germline, which may point to a read error.

This chain joins TRBV7-8 and TRBJ2-3, with D maybe TRBD2 (7 bases). This receptor was taken from a human donor with aplastic anemia. Sequenced material: sorted CD4+, CD8+, or CD8+CD57+ T cells (not recorded which) from PBMCs. The CDR3 DNA follows: TGCACCAGCGGCTACGGGGGGCGTACCGATACGCAGTATTTT. It codes for CTSGYGGRTDTQYF.